The 13 T cell receptor beta chains reported below all come from one sample, sequenced in a study of control samples from healthy donors and cancer patients. Profiled with immunoSEQ multiplex PCR; TCRdb holds only in-frame clones, not every one. The sample shows around 80,000 clones, roughly 90% of them seen only once. Input material: blood. These receptors were collected from a woman between 50 and 59 years old in good health.

The J gene is TRBJ1-2, the V gene TRBV12-3 or TRBV12-4, with 7 positions matching TRBD1. Trimming removed 5 bases from V and 8 bases from J; junction bases left unmatched: 8. The CDR3 sequence is 13 residues long. The CDR3 DNA reads as TGTGCCAGCAGTCCCGACAGGGCGCGGGGCTACACCTTC. The encoded protein is CASSPDRARGYTF.

The chain links TRBV3-1 (or the pseudogene TRBV3-2) to TRBJ2-7, with D perhaps TRBD2 (6 bases). Germline assignment: CDR1 LGHDT and CDR2 YNNKEL (reference sequence). This CDR3 spans 15 amino acids. Between the trimmed V and J ends, which lost 6 bases and 12 bases, there was a span of 27 bases. The chain's CDR3 is CASRPTEAGPGGLYF. The CDR3 DNA reads TGTGCCAGCAGGCCCACGGAAGCGGGCCCCGGGGGTTTGTACTTC.

The chain has TRBV28 and TRBJ1-5, with 10 nucleotides matching TRBD1. CDR1 is MDHEN and CDR2 is SYDVKM in the germline V gene. V was pared by 9 bases and J by 3 bases, with 5 bases of the junction left unmatched. The CDR3 is 14 residues long. The CDR3 protein is CASQTGGLNQPQHF. The CDR3 DNA is TGTGCCAGTCAGACAGGGGGCCTCAATCAGCCCCAGCATTTT.

This sequence joins TRBV6-1 and TRBJ1-1; weak D call: TRBD1 (5 bases). V lost 3 bases and J 6 bases, leaving 11 bases between the germline ends. This CDR3 contains 13 residues. Germline CDR1 and CDR2: MNHNS and SASEGT. The chain's CDR3 is CASSEDIWSEAFF. As DNA, the CDR3 is TGTGCCAGCAGTGAGGACATCTGGTCTGAAGCTTTCTTT.

This clone was counted a single time. The chain joins TRBV25-1 to TRBJ1-1; the D is unclear. The germline CDR1 and CDR2 sequences are MGHDK and SYGVNS. This CDR3 has 12 residues. The V end lost 1 base, the J end lost 5 bases, and 5 bases lay between the germline ends. CDR3 sequence (DNA): TGTGCCAGCAGTGAATGGGGTACTGAAGCTTTCTTT. This sequence encodes CASSEWGTEAFF.

The chain employs TRBV6-5 and TRBJ1-1, with 10 bases aligning to TRBD1. Germline V gene sequence: CDR1 MNHEY, CDR2 SVGAGI. The J segment lost 1 base and the V segment lost 7 bases, leaving 3 bases of the junction unmatched. This CDR3 contains 14 residues. Here the CDR3 DNA reads TGTGCCAGCACCTGGACAGGGGGGAACACTGAAGCTTTCTTT. It specifies CASTWTGGNTEAFF.

This chain connects TRBV5-6 to TRBJ2-6, with no clear D. The CDR3 contains 15 residues. CDR1 is SGHDT, CDR2 YYEEEE, per germline. V was cut by 2 bases and J by 0 bases, with 6 bases left in between. The CDR3: CASSFGFSGANVLTF. In nucleotides, the CDR3 is TGTGCCAGCAGCTTCGGATTCTCTGGGGCCAACGTCCTGACTTTC. Full variable domain (outside the CDR3, taken from reference TRBV5-6 and TRBJ2-6): DAGVTQSPTHLIKTRGQQVTLRCSPKSGHDTVSWYQQALGQGPQFIFQYYEEEERQRGNFPDRFSGHQFPNYSSELNVNALLLGDSALYLCASSFGFSGANVLTFGAGSRLTVL.

The gene calls are TRBV6-6 and TRBJ2-2; D not certain. Germline-derived CDR1 and CDR2 are MNHNY and SVGAGI (reference sequence). The CDR3 is made up of 12 amino acids. Trimming stripped 2 bases from V and 6 bases from J, with 4 bases between. For the CDR3, the DNA is TGTGCCAGCAGTTACGTGGCCGGGGAGCTGTTTTTT. Encoded protein: CASSYVAGELFF.

The chain carries TRBV9 and TRBJ1-2; D unclear. The V end was cut by 2 bases, the J end by 0 bases, with 8 bases between. Germline CDR1 and CDR2: SGDLS and YYNGEE. The length of the CDR3 is 14 residues. This CDR3 reads CASSVDVANYGYTF. The CDR3 nucleotides are TGTGCCAGCAGCGTCGATGTAGCTAACTATGGCTACACCTTC.

The rearrangement uses TRBV12-3 or TRBV12-4 and TRBJ2-2, with D unresolved. Trimming shortened V by 8 bases and J by 5 bases, and 6 bases separated the two germline ends. The CDR3 runs 11 residues. The CDR3 protein is CASVWTGELFF. The CDR3, as DNA: TGTGCCAGCGTATGGACCGGGGAGCTGTTTTTT.

This rearrangement joins TRBV5-4 to TRBJ2-7, with D tentatively TRBD2 (5 bases). V lost 5 bases, J lost 6 bases, and 18 bases lay in between. This CDR3 is 14 amino acids long. The germline V gene encodes CDR1 SGHNT and CDR2 YYREEE (reference sequence). Here the CDR3 DNA reads TGTGCCAGCAGGCAACCGGGAACTTCGGCCGAGCAGTACTTC. Residues: CASRQPGTSAEQYF.

V is TRBV29-1 and J is TRBJ1-2, with a tentative D call TRBD1 (6 bases). Germline loops: CDR1 SQVTM, CDR2 ANQGSEA. The CDR3 contains 12 residues. V was clipped by 7 bases and J by 0 bases, with 9 bases between them. The CDR3 sequence is CSARTANYGYTF. CDR3 coding DNA: TGCAGCGCAAGGACAGCTAACTATGGCTACACCTTC.

The genes are TRBV2 and TRBJ2-7, with D possibly matching TRBD2 (7 bases). In germline, CDR1 is SNHLY, CDR2 FYNNEI. The CDR3 consists of 14 residues. The germline V and J ends were trimmed by 5 bases and 6 bases, with 17 bases remaining between them. The CDR3 nucleotides are TGTGCCAGCAGTATACAGGGAGGGGGGTTCGAGCAGTACTTC. Protein sequence: CASSIQGGGFEQYF.